This TCR beta chain is drawn from a study of early T cells in non-severe SARS-CoV-2 infection. General study findings and limits: Private and CD4 specificities were missed by VDJdb matching, skewed to anti-spike CD8.

V was shortened by 5 bases and J by 4 bases, with 20 bases between the two germline ends. This CDR3 is 16 amino acids long. Germline V gives CDR1 SGHTA, CDR2 FQGNSA. With regard to this clonotype: Antigen specificity is unknown.

The library protocol tagged individual cDNA molecules with unique molecular identifiers. TCRdb ran MiXCR on the 5' RACE reads and lists one entry per CDR3 protein. The table records roughly 29,000 distinct CDR3 sequences, 5.6% of them present only once. Sequenced: whole blood. This sequence joins TRBV7-2 and TRBJ1-2; a weak D match, TRBD1 (5 bases). This clonotype was obtained from an adult who was a healthcare worker with PCR-confirmed SARS-CoV-2 infection or an uninfected control (not recorded which). CDR3 amino acids: CASSPGPQGYIYGYTF. The CDR3 region has the DNA TGTGCCAGCAGCCCGGGGCCACAAGGGTATATCTATGGCTACACCTTC.